These 8 T cell receptor beta chains came from one sample sequenced in a study of control samples from healthy donors and cancer patients. Generated by immunoSEQ multiplex PCR, the TCRdb table keeps only in-frame clones and is missing some. This table holds roughly 200,000 clones. The sequenced material came from blood. The receptor set was obtained from a woman in her 30s in good health.

V usage is TRBV10-3 and J usage is TRBJ2-7; 7 bases fit TRBD1. This CDR3 spans 17 amino acids. Trimming took 3 bases from V and 2 from J; bases not matched to a gene: 13. CDR1 and CDR2 (germline): ENHRY, SYGVKD. CDR3 loop: CAISDPGRTGSPYEQYF. The CDR3 DNA follows: TGTGCCATCAGTGACCCCGGCCGGACAGGTAGCCCCTACGAGCAGTACTTC.

The chain combines TRBV28 with TRBJ1-1; the match to TRBD1 covers 7 bases. J gave up 1 base and V 0 bases, and 5 bases lay outside the gene matches. CDR1 is MDHEN, CDR2 SYDVKM, per germline. The CDR3 spans 16 residues. This CDR3 reads CASSLWDGTENTEAFF. The CDR3 DNA is TGTGCCAGCAGTTTATGGGACGGGACAGAGAACACTGAAGCTTTCTTT.

This sequence joins TRBV10-1 and TRBJ1-1, with unresolved D. The CDR3 covers 13 residues. V lost 6 bases, J lost 0 bases, and 8 bases lay in between. Germline CDR1 and CDR2: WNHNN and SYGVQD (reference sequence). CDR3 nucleotides: TGCGCCAGCAGGGTCAGTCTGAACACTGAAGCTTTCTTT. Encoded protein: CASRVSLNTEAFF.

This rearrangement joins TRBV28 to TRBJ2-1, with 7 nucleotides matching TRBD2. The J segment lost 8 bases and the V segment lost 2 bases, leaving 3 bases of the junction unmatched. Germline V gives CDR1 MDHEN, CDR2 SYDVKM. This CDR3 is built from 13 residues. The CDR3 nucleotides read TGTGCCAGCAGTTTAGCGGGGGTTCATGAGCAGTTCTTC. Protein sequence: CASSLAGVHEQFF.

The rearrangement uses TRBV20-1 and TRBJ1-4; no clear D. CDR1 and CDR2 from the germline V gene are DFQATT and SNEGSKA (reference sequence). The CDR3 contains 11 residues. Trimming pared 0 bases from V and 8 bases from J, leaving 4 bases between. DNA of the CDR3: TGCAGTGCTAGAGAGCTGGAAAAACTGTTTTTT. It codes for CSARELEKLFF.

The genes are TRBV25-1 and TRBJ2-1; D is uncertain. The CDR3 runs to 14 residues. Germline CDR1 is MGHDK and CDR2 is SYGVNS. The V end was cut by 2 bases, the J end by 14 bases, with 19 bases between. This chain's CDR3 is CASSEGQNLPLKFF. DNA of the CDR3: TGTGCCAGCAGTGAAGGCCAGAACCTTCCCCTGAAGTTCTTC.

This rearrangement joins TRBV13 to TRBJ2-2, with TRBD1 matching 9 bases. Germline V lookup: CDR1 PRHDT, CDR2 FYEKMQ (reference sequence). V shed 10 bases and J 6 bases; nucleotides not matched to a gene: 6. This CDR3 has 13 residues. DNA for the CDR3: TGTGCCACCGGTACAGGGGGCCCCGGGGAGCTGTTTTTT. Its protein product is CATGTGGPGELFF.

The chain couples TRBV19 to TRBJ1-1; 7 bases map to TRBD1. V dropped 1 base and J dropped 0; count of bases not matched to a gene: 5. Germline V gene sequence: CDR1 LNHDA, CDR2 SQIVND (reference sequence). The CDR3 runs 16 residues. The CDR3 nucleotides read TGTGCCAGTAGTATAGCGACAGGGTTGATGAACACTGAAGCTTTCTTT. The encoded protein is CASSIATGLMNTEAFF.